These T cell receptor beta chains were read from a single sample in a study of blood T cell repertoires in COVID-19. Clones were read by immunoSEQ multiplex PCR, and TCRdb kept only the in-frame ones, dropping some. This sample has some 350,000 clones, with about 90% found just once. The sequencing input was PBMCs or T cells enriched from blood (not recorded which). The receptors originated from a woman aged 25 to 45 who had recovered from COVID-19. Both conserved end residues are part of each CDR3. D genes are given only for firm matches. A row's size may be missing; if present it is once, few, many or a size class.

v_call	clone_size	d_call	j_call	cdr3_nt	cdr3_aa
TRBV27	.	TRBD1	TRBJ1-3	TGTGCCAGCAGCCCGACCCCGGGACAGGGGAGAGACACCATATATTTT	CASSPTPGQGRDTIYF
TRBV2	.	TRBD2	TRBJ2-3	TGTGCCAGCAGTGAAGGCGGGGGAGATACGCAGTATTTT	CASSEGGGDTQYF
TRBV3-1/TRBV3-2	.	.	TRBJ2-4	TGTGCCAGCAGCCTACAGGGCGGCAAAAACATTCAGTACTTC	CASSLQGGKNIQYF
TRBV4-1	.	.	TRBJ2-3	TGCGCCAGCAGCGGCGGCTACCAAAGCACAGATACGCAGTATTTT	CASSGGYQSTDTQYF
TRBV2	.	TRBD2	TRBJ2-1	TGTGCCAGCCAGCCTAGCGGCTCCTACAATGAGCAGTTCTTC	CASQPSGSYNEQFF
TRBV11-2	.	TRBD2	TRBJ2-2	TGTGCCAGCAGCTCCGGGACTAGCCGTGACACCGGGGAGCTGTTTTTT	CASSSGTSRDTGELFF
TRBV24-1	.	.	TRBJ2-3	TGTGCCACCAGTGACCAACAGGGGGGGACAGATACGCAGTATTTT	CATSDQQGGTDTQYF
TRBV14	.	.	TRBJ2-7	TGTGCCAGCAGCCAAGACCGGGACAACCCCTACGAGCAGTACTTC	CASSQDRDNPYEQYF
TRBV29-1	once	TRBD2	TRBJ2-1	TGCAGCGCCGGGGCTAGCGGGGGCGATGAGCAGTTCTTC	CSAGASGGDEQFF
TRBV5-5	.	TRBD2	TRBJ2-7	TGTGCCAGCAGCTTTCCTGGCGGGGGGTCCTACGAGCAGTACTTC	CASSFPGGGSYEQYF
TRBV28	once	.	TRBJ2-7	TGTGCCAGCAGTTCTACAGGGTACTTCGACGAGCAGTACTTC	CASSSTGYFDEQYF
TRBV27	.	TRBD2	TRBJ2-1	TGTGCCAGCAGTTTATGGGGGACTAGCGGGGGGGTTCCCAATGAGCAGTTCTTC	CASSLWGTSGGVPNEQFF
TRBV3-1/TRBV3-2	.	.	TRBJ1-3	TGTGCCAGCAGCCAGGGTCCAGCGACTGGAAACACCATATATTTT	CASSQGPATGNTIYF
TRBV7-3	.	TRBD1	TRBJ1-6	TGTGCCAGCAGCCCAAACCCCGGGACAGGGTCACCCCTCCACTTT	CASSPNPGTGSPLHF
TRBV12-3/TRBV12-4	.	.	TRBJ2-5	TGTGCCAGCAGTTTACTAGGGGAAGAGACCCAGTACTTC	CASSLLGEETQYF
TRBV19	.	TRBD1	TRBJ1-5	TGTGCCAGTACCTCGGACAGGTTCAATCAGCCCCAGCATTTT	CASTSDRFNQPQHF
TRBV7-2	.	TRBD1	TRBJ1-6	TGTGCCAGCAGCCCTATGGGACAGGGAATTGGTTCACCCCTCCACTTT	CASSPMGQGIGSPLHF
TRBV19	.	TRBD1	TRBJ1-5	TGTGCCAGTAGTACCCAAGACAGGGGAATCGATCAGCCCCAGCATTTT	CASSTQDRGIDQPQHF
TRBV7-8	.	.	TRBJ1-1	TGTGCCAGCAGCAAAAGCGCGGGGACTGAAGCTTTCTTT	CASSKSAGTEAFF
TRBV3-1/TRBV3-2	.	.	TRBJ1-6	TGTGCCAGCAGCCCAGGAACAGCAAATTCACCCCTCCACTTT	CASSPGTANSPLHF
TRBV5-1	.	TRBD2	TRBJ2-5	TGCGCCAGCAGTGGGGCCGGAACTAGCGGGGCCCGGGGGACCCAGTACTTC	CASSGAGTSGARGTQYF
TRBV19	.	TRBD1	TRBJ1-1	TGTGCCAGTAGTATGCCCAGGGGGCGATCGATGAACACTGAAGCTTTCTTT	CASSMPRGRSMNTEAFF
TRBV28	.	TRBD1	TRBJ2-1	TGTGCCAGCACAGGAATGGGGGACAGGGGGAAGACCTACAATGAGCAGTTCTTC	CASTGMGDRGKTYNEQFF
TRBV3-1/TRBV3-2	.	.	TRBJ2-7	TGTGCCAGCAGCCAGGGGGCGCAAAGGGGCGAGCAGTACTTC	CASSQGAQRGEQYF
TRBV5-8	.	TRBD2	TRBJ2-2	TGTGCCAGCAGGGCCACTTTTGGCCGTCCCTACGCGGGGGCCGGGGAGCTGTTTTTT	CASRATFGRPYAGAGELFF
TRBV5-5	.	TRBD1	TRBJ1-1	TGTGCCAGCAGCCCTGGGACAGGGAGGAGGCACACTGAAGCTTTCTTT	CASSPGTGRRHTEAFF
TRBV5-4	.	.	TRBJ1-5	TGTGCCAGCAGCTCTGGGGGGGACAATCAGCCCCAGCATTTT	CASSSGGDNQPQHF
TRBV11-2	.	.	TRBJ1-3	TGTGCCAGCAGCTTAGTAGGGGCAGCCGGAAACACCATATATTTT	CASSLVGAAGNTIYF
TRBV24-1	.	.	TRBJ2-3	TGTGCCACCAGTGATAGTCGGGGGACAGGCACAGATACGCAGTATTTT	CATSDSRGTGTDTQYF